These 6 T cell receptor beta chains originate from one sample sequenced in a study of blood T cells in healthy people across ages. A second about 7 to 12 cycle PCR used barcoded and J-beta primers. TCRdb itself ran the 5' RACE reads through MiXCR, one entry per CDR3 protein. The data hold roughly 1.9 million distinct CDR3 sequences, with around 40% observed a single time. Sequenced input: blood. The receptors shown here come from a human donor in good health.

The V call is TRBV6-2 or TRBV6-3, the J call TRBJ2-7, with unresolved D. V lost 1 base and J 0 bases, leaving 16 bases between the germline ends. The CDR3 runs to 17 residues. From germline, CDR1 is MNHEY and CDR2 SVGEGT. The CDR3 is CASSYLRLRTHSYEQYF. The CDR3, as DNA: TGTGCCAGCAGTTACTTGAGGTTGAGGACCCACTCCTACGAGCAGTACTTC.

The rearrangement links TRBV7-2 to TRBJ2-1, with 15 bases fitting TRBD2. The CDR3 extends over 18 amino acids. Germline V gene sequence: CDR1 SGHTA, CDR2 FQGNSA. With V trimmed by 8 bases and J by 0 bases, 8 bases remained unmatched. In nucleotides, the CDR3 is TGTGCCAGCTCCGGACTAGCGGGGGGGCGAAGCTCCTACAATGAGCAGTTCTTC. This encodes CASSGLAGGRSSYNEQFF.

This chain uses TRBV12-3 or TRBV12-4 with TRBJ1-2, with D perhaps TRBD1 (6 bases). The V end lost 6 bases, the J end lost 8 bases, and 19 bases lay between the germline ends. The CDR3 sequence is 14 residues long. This CDR3 is CASSYVGGAGGYTF. CDR3 in DNA: TGTGCCAGCAGCTACGTTGGGGGGGCGGGAGGCTACACCTTC.

V usage is TRBV6-2 or TRBV6-3 and J usage is TRBJ1-5; D gene ambiguous. V shed 3 bases and J shed 5 bases, with 11 bases lying between them. CDR3 size: 14 residues. CDR1 is MNHEY, CDR2 SVGEGT, per germline. CDR3 DNA sequence: TGTGCCAGCAGTTATTCAGTAAATCATCAGCCCCAGCATTTT. Residues: CASSYSVNHQPQHF.

The rearrangement links TRBV20-1 to TRBJ1-4; no clear D. The germline V gene encodes CDR1 DFQATT and CDR2 SNEGSKA (reference sequence). V was shortened by 0 bases and J by 0 bases, with 8 bases between the two germline ends. CDR3 length equals 15 residues. The CDR3 region has the DNA TGCAGTGCTAGAGATCTAGGTGCAACTAATGAAAAACTGTTTTTT. It is translated as CSARDLGATNEKLFF.

The V call is TRBV11-2, the J call TRBJ2-7; maybe TRBD1 (5 bases). The CDR3 totals 17 residues. Trimming left V 4 bases short and J 4 bases short, with 23 bases between. Per the germline V gene, CDR1 is SGHAT and CDR2 is FQNNGV. This CDR3 reads CASSSTPESDIRYEQYF. Written as DNA, the CDR3 is TGTGCCAGCAGCTCCACGCCCGAATCGGACATAAGGTACGAGCAGTACTTC.